The T cell receptor (beta chain) under discussion was sequenced for a study of blood T cell repertoires in COVID-19. As for the study in general: The study drew acute and convalescent COVID-19 samples from the United States, Italy and Spain. The cDNA or gDNA used as material had been derived from T cells, B-cell-depleted T cells, or PBMCs.

Germline CDR1 is SEHNR and CDR2 is FQNEAQ (reference sequence). V lost 7 bases, J lost 7 bases, and 10 bases stayed unmatched. The CDR3 is made up of 14 amino acids. In the authors' workflow: Estimation of nucleated cell counts relied on the amplification of reference gene primers. The data were produced by immunoSEQ multiplex PCR, yet TCRdb's version contains in-frame clones alone and is incomplete. The V and J calls and the clone size are those of that table, but D and trimming were determined from the DNA. Among 150,000 to 200,000 clones, approximately 90% were seen once, and the ten largest hold roughly 7%.

V and J are TRBV7-9 and TRBJ2-1; TRBD1 agrees at 7 bases. This sequence originates from a woman aged 80 or older in a cohort sampled during active or convalescent COVID-19. The specimen sequenced was peripheral blood. CDR3 in amino acids: CASTRQGISNEQFF. CDR3 DNA sequence: TGTGCCAGCACGAGACAGGGAATATCGAATGAGCAGTTCTTC.